Following are 18 T cell receptor beta chains from one sample sequenced in a study of blood T cell repertoires in COVID-19. Data came from immunoSEQ multiplex PCR; TCRdb stores just in-frame clones and leaves some out. Of about 72,000 clones listed, 85% were seen once; the top ten hold about a third. Sequenced material: peripheral blood. These receptors all stem from a woman of 80 years or more with active or convalescent COVID-19.

This clone was seen a few times. V usage is TRBV6-2 or TRBV6-3 and J usage is TRBJ2-7, with TRBD2 matching over 8 bases. The CDR3 is 14 amino acids. The germline CDR1 and CDR2 sequences are MNHEY and SVGEGT. The V segment lost 6 bases and the J segment 4 bases; nucleotides outside the gene matches: 8. Written as DNA, the CDR3 is TGTGCCAGCAGCCGAGCGGGGGAGGCATACGAGCAGTACTTC. Its translation: CASSRAGEAYEQYF.

This clone was seen once. This chain links TRBV9 with TRBJ1-6; possibly TRBD1 for D (6 bases). This CDR3 spans 14 amino acids. Trimming removed 4 bases at V and 12 bases at J, with 17 bases between. Germline CDR1 SGDLS, CDR2 YYNGEE. For the CDR3, the DNA is TGTGCCAGCAGCTCCGAGAGGGGGACGGGACCCCTCCACTTT. Translation gives CASSSERGTGPLHF. The complete variable domain, with remaining parts taken from reference TRBV9 and TRBJ1-6, reads DSGVTQTPKHLITATGQRVTLRCSPRSGDLSVYWYQQSLDQGLQFLIQYYNGEERAKGNILERFSAQQFPDLHSELNLSSLELGDSALYFCASSSERGTGPLHFGNGTRLTVT.

This chain uses TRBV19 with TRBJ1-6; 7 nucleotides line up with TRBD1. The CDR3 runs 16 residues. With 11 bases clipped from V and 6 bases from J, the junction kept 16 bases outside the gene matches. Germline V lookup: CDR1 LNHDA, CDR2 SQIVND (reference sequence). In nucleotides, the CDR3 is TGTGCCTCCGAGTTGAGCCGGGACAGAAGTAATTCACCCCTCCACTTT. Translation gives CASELSRDRSNSPLHF.

This sequence joins TRBV11-2 and TRBJ2-5; 7 bases map to TRBD1. The CDR3 totals 15 residues. Germline CDR1 and CDR2: SGHAT and FQNNGV. V shed 0 bases, J shed 5 bases, and the junction held 6 bases outside the gene matches. CDR3 sequence: CASSLDGDSGETQYF. As DNA, the CDR3 is TGTGCCAGCAGCTTAGATGGGGACAGTGGGGAGACCCAGTACTTC.

The V and J genes are TRBV27 and TRBJ1-2; no clear D. V lost 3 bases and J 2 bases, leaving 7 bases between the germline ends. This CDR3 is built from 13 residues. Per germline, CDR1 MNHEY and CDR2 SMNVEV (reference sequence). The CDR3 reads CASSFGGNYGYTF. The CDR3 DNA sequence: TGTGCCAGCAGTTTTGGAGGGAACTATGGCTACACCTTC.

This clone was seen a handful of times. The chain joins TRBV5-1 to TRBJ2-2, with 8 bases fitting TRBD1. V trimming: 1 base; J trimming: 4 bases; junction bases outside the gene matches: 15. The CDR3 is 19 residues long. Germline CDR1 reads SGHRS; CDR2 reads YFSETQ. The CDR3 sequence: CASSLTGHVGQGATGELFF. The CDR3 DNA reads TGCGCCAGCAGCTTGACCGGACACGTCGGACAGGGCGCCACCGGGGAGCTGTTTTTT. The variable domain in full, completed from reference TRBV5-1 and TRBJ2-2, reads KAGVTQTPRYLIKTRGQQVTLSCSPISGHRSVSWYQQTPGQGLQFLFEYFSETQRNKGNFPGRFSGRQFSNSRSEMNVSTLELGDSALYLCASSLTGHVGQGATGELFFGEGSRLTVL.

The rearrangement uses TRBV6-5 and TRBJ1-2; the D gene is possibly TRBD1 (6 bases). From germline, CDR1 is MNHEY and CDR2 SVGAGI. The length of the CDR3 is 12 residues. V gave up 7 bases and J gave up 8 bases, with 14 bases separating them. The CDR3 loop reads CASTGRGAGYTF. CDR3 nucleotides: TGTGCCAGCACAGGGAGGGGGGCAGGCTACACCTTC.

The genes are TRBV11-3 and TRBJ1-1, with D possibly TRBD1 on 6 matching bases. This CDR3 is 12 amino acids long. Germline V gene data show CDR1 as SGHNT and CDR2 as YENEEA. Trimming removed 4 bases from V and 8 bases from J, with 11 bases in between. As DNA, the CDR3 is TGTGCCAGCAGCTCCTCAGGGGCAGAAGCTTTCTTT. Encoded protein: CASSSSGAEAFF.

The V and J genes are TRBV7-2 and TRBJ2-7, with D possibly TRBD1 on 5 matching bases. Per the germline V gene, CDR1 is SGHTA and CDR2 is FQGNSA. V was shortened by 4 bases and J by 1 base, with 11 bases between the two germline ends. The CDR3 loop spans 14 amino acids. This CDR3 reads CASSSTTVSYEQYF. The CDR3 coding sequence is TGTGCCAGCAGCTCGACGACAGTGTCCTACGAGCAGTACTTC.

The chain carries TRBV9 and TRBJ2-3, with a possible D match to TRBD2 (6 bases). This CDR3 has 13 amino acids. Germline V CDR1 and CDR2: SGDLS, YYNGEE. V was pared by 4 bases and J by 4 bases, with 10 bases between. This CDR3 reads CASSILASDTQYF. CDR3 DNA sequence: TGTGCCAGCAGCATACTAGCCTCAGATACGCAGTATTTT.

This chain links TRBV2 with TRBJ2-1, with TRBD1 matching 7 bases. CDR1 and CDR2 (germline): SNHLY, FYNNEI. J gave up 5 bases and V 8 bases, and 3 bases lay outside the gene matches. This CDR3 is built from 12 residues. Here the CDR3 DNA reads TGTGCCAGCGACAGGGCCCACAATGAGCAGTTCTTC. Its protein product is CASDRAHNEQFF.

The chain links TRBV6-1 to TRBJ1-5, with D possibly matching TRBD1 (5 bases). The CDR3 runs to 18 residues. V lost 3 bases to trimming and J lost 2 bases, with 20 bases between them. Germline V lookup: CDR1 MNHNS, CDR2 SASEGT. DNA of the CDR3: TGTGCCAGCAGTGAGACCCCTGCGCGGGGGACCCGCAATCAGCCCCAGCATTTT. It yields the protein CASSETPARGTRNQPQHF.

This chain links TRBV7-3 with TRBJ2-7; no definite D call. The CDR3 is made up of 15 amino acids. Trimming removed 2 bases from V and 3 bases from J, with 14 bases in between. Germline values: CDR1 SGHTA, CDR2 FQGTGA. The CDR3 is CASSLLHAGGYEQYF. CDR3 nucleotides: TGTGCCAGCAGCTTATTACATGCAGGTGGCTACGAGCAGTACTTC.

The CDR3 is CASSPWRGGSYEQYF. The DNA of the CDR3 is TGTGCCAGCAGTCCGTGGCGGGGGGGCTCCTACGAGCAGTACTTC. This sequence joins TRBV6-5 and TRBJ2-7; 9 bases line up with TRBD2. This CDR3 region has 15 residues. Germline V gene data show CDR1 as MNHEY and CDR2 as SVGAGI. After removal of 5 bases from V and 0 bases from J, the junction contained 5 bases not matched to a gene.

The rearrangement joins TRBV5-1 to TRBJ2-3; 7 bases fit TRBD2. Trimming cost V 1 base and J 1 base; bases outside gene matches: 3. Germline CDR1 SGHRS, CDR2 YFSETQ. This CDR3 has 15 amino acids. This CDR3 is CASSLNAGGTDTQYF. The DNA for the CDR3 is TGCGCCAGCAGCTTGAATGCGGGGGGCACAGATACGCAGTATTTT.

The genes are TRBV18 and TRBJ2-1; 9 bases line up with TRBD2. This CDR3 region has 16 residues. CDR1 and CDR2 (germline): KGHSH, LQKENI. Germline trimming cut 2 bases from V and 5 bases from J; bases unmatched to any gene: 7. In DNA form, the CDR3 reads TGTGCCAGCTCACCAAGCCGCGGGGGGGCCCACAATGAGCAGTTCTTC. Translation: CASSPSRGGAHNEQFF.

The rearrangement uses TRBV6-5 and TRBJ2-1; 11 nucleotides line up with TRBD2. This CDR3 contains 16 residues. V lost 2 bases to trimming and J lost 6 bases; unmatched junction nucleotides: 6. From germline, CDR1 is MNHEY and CDR2 SVGAGI. The CDR3: CASSYRGTSGSNEQFF. In DNA form, the CDR3 reads TGTGCCAGCAGTTACAGGGGGACTAGCGGCTCCAATGAGCAGTTCTTC.

The chain couples TRBV5-5 to TRBJ1-2, with 7 bases matching TRBD1. J lost 3 bases, V lost 6 bases, and 8 bases had no gene match. Germline V gene sequence: CDR1 SGHKS, CDR2 YYEKEE (reference sequence). The CDR3 covers 14 residues. CDR3 sequence (DNA): TGTGCCAGCATCCACAGTGGGACAGACTATGGCTACACCTTC. Translated: CASIHSGTDYGYTF.